These 10 T cell receptor beta chains were all obtained from the same sample, sequenced in a study of blood T cell repertoires in COVID-19. The data were produced by immunoSEQ multiplex PCR, yet TCRdb's version contains in-frame clones alone and is incomplete. The data show 140,000 or so clones, just under 85% seen once. The specimen was peripheral blood. The source is an elderly woman with acute or convalescent COVID-19.

This clone was observed a single time. The V gene is TRBV18, the J gene TRBJ2-7; D is uncertain. This CDR3 comprises 15 residues. In germline, CDR1 is KGHSH, CDR2 LQKENI. Between the trimmed V and J ends, which lost 6 bases and 1 base, there was a span of 16 bases. CDR3 loop: CASSLPSTGSYEQYF. CDR3 DNA: TGTGCCAGCTCGCTCCCCTCTACTGGTTCCTACGAGCAGTACTTC.

This chain uses TRBV6-5 with TRBJ1-2, with 7 bases fitting TRBD1. With 6 bases clipped from V and 5 bases from J, the junction kept 12 bases outside the gene matches. CDR1 and CDR2 from the germline V gene are MNHEY and SVGAGI. The CDR3 is made up of 15 amino acids. The CDR3 sequence is CASRSDRVLLYGYTF. The CDR3 bases are TGTGCCAGCAGGTCCGACAGGGTCCTACTGTATGGCTACACCTTC.

The chain links TRBV5-1 to TRBJ1-1; D is ambiguous. Trimming removed 4 bases from V and 2 bases from J, with 6 bases in between. Germline CDR1 SGHRS, CDR2 YFSETQ. The CDR3 contains 12 residues. Written as DNA, the CDR3 is TGCGCCAGCAGCCTCTATAACACTGAAGCTTTCTTT. This codes for CASSLYNTEAFF.

This clone has a single count. V usage is TRBV18 and J usage is TRBJ1-4; 8 nucleotides line up with TRBD1. This CDR3 comprises 13 residues. Per the germline V gene, CDR1 is KGHSH and CDR2 is LQKENI. The V segment lost 8 bases and the J segment 4 bases; nucleotides outside the gene matches: 3. CDR3 DNA sequence: TGTGCCAGCGCGGGACAGGATAATGAAAAACTGTTTTTT. Encoded protein: CASAGQDNEKLFF.

The chain uses TRBV2 and TRBJ1-1; D is unresolved. Trimming left V 6 bases short and J 1 base short, with 9 bases between. From germline, CDR1 is SNHLY and CDR2 FYNNEI. The CDR3 has 13 amino acids. CDR3 protein: CASSGFQNTEAFF. For the CDR3, the DNA is TGTGCCAGCAGCGGGTTCCAGAACACTGAAGCTTTCTTT.

The chain uses TRBV4-2 and TRBJ2-1, with 10 bases aligning to TRBD2. There are 16 residues in the CDR3. V dropped 4 bases and J dropped 5; count of bases not matched to a gene: 8. The germline gives CDR1 LGHNA, CDR2 YNFKEQ. Here the CDR3 DNA reads TGTGCCAGCAGCCCAATTCTAGCGGGGGCAAACAATGAGCAGTTCTTC. It translates to CASSPILAGANNEQFF.

The chain is built from TRBV7-9 and TRBJ2-1; TRBD2 matches at 13 bases. Germline CDR1 is SEHNR and CDR2 is FQNEAQ (reference sequence). The V segment lost 5 bases and the J segment 6 bases; nucleotides outside the gene matches: 4. The CDR3 loop spans 15 amino acids. The CDR3 spells CASSPTSGGANEQFF. DNA of the CDR3: TGTGCCAGCAGCCCCACTAGCGGGGGGGCCAATGAGCAGTTCTTC.

This clone appeared a single time. The chain employs TRBV6-5 and TRBJ1-1; D call uncertain. Per the germline V gene, CDR1 is MNHEY and CDR2 is SVGAGI. Between the trimmed V and J ends, which lost 3 bases and 1 base, there was a span of 12 bases. The CDR3 loop spans 15 amino acids. The CDR3 reads CASSYGFRQNTEAFF. The CDR3 DNA reads as TGTGCCAGCAGTTATGGATTCAGGCAGAACACTGAAGCTTTCTTT.

The V and J genes are TRBV7-2 and TRBJ2-3, with D perhaps matching TRBD1 (6 bases). V was pared by 7 bases and J by 0 bases, with 17 bases between. The CDR3 extends over 16 amino acids. The germline V gene encodes CDR1 SGHTA and CDR2 FQGNSA. The CDR3 coding sequence is TGTGCCAGCAACCAAGGGACATATCTGAGCACAGATACGCAGTATTTT. Protein sequence: CASNQGTYLSTDTQYF.

The V and J genes are TRBV9 and TRBJ1-6; 7 nucleotides match TRBD1. Germline CDR1 is SGDLS and CDR2 is YYNGEE. The junction had 6 bases not matched to a gene; V was cut back by 4 bases and J by 8 bases. This CDR3 is 14 amino acids long. The CDR3 loop is CASSSRQGDSPLHF. CDR3 coding DNA: TGTGCCAGCAGCTCCCGACAGGGTGATTCACCCCTCCACTTT.